The 5 T cell receptor beta chains below all came from one sample that was sequenced in a study of vaccination effects on CD4 cells after COVID-19 (dated by TCRdb to between 2022 and 2023). To identify antigen-specific CD4+ T cell clonotypes by their expansion, the ViraFEST assay first stimulated PBMC with viral peptide pools and then applied TCR sequencing. After approximately 11 days of culture, CD4+ T cells were isolated with the EasySep CD4+ T cell isolation kit. None of the healthy vaccine recipients had a prior SARS-CoV-2 infection, which was confirmed by nucleocapsid antibody tests that came back negative both before and after vaccination. No antigen has been identified for these receptors. Libraries were prepared through the immunoSEQ multiplex PCR assay. This is the immuneACCESS table as TCRdb keeps it, with only in-frame sequences that have V and J called. A part of the clones is gone; compared with another copy, unresolved V genes explain less than half, and the rest is unexplained. For this sample there are about 52,000 clones; 79% appear just once. The ten largest clones capture about 6% of the sample.

The material sequenced was CD4+ T cells from PBMCs cultured with HCoV-OC43 spike peptides, taken before COVID-19 vaccination. In light of the paper, this sample's cell subset or site label describes: HCoV-OC43 spike overlapping peptide pool stimulation. The receptors come from a human donor who received a COVID-19 vaccine.

The J gene is TRBJ2-5, the V gene TRBV9, with unresolved D. CDR3 length equals 15 residues. Germline values: CDR1 SGDLS, CDR2 YYNGEE. V was pared by 4 bases and J by 2 bases, with 15 bases between. CDR3 loop: CASSPRAMKQETQYF. CDR3 DNA: TGTGCCAGCAGCCCCCGAGCGATGAAACAAGAGACCCAGTACTTC.

The J gene is TRBJ2-1, the V gene TRBV10-1, with TRBD2 identical over 9 bases. V lost 3 bases to trimming and J lost 2 bases; unmatched junction nucleotides: 5. From germline, CDR1 is WNHNN and CDR2 SYGVQD (reference sequence). The CDR3 totals 16 residues. As DNA, the CDR3 is TGCGCCAGCAGTGATTGGAGCGGGGGGACCTACAATGAGCAGTTCTTC. This translates into CASSDWSGGTYNEQFF.

CDR3 sequence reads: CASSPKLQGDTEAFF. The CDR3 nucleotides read TGCGCCAGCAGCCCGAAATTACAGGGTGACACTGAAGCTTTCTTT. The rearrangement links TRBV5-1 to TRBJ1-1, with D perhaps TRBD1 (6 bases). V lost 4 bases and J lost 3, with 16 bases in between. The CDR3 runs 15 residues. The V gene's germline CDR1 is SGHRS and CDR2 YFSETQ. Looking up the rest from reference TRBV5-1 and TRBJ1-1 gives the full variable domain: KAGVTQTPRYLIKTRGQQVTLSCSPISGHRSVSWYQQTPGQGLQFLFEYFSETQRNKGNFPGRFSGRQFSNSRSEMNVSTLELGDSALYLCASSPKLQGDTEAFFGQGTRLTVV.

This clone was seen a handful of times. The rearrangement links TRBV19 to TRBJ2-2, with 9 nucleotides matching TRBD1. This CDR3 region has 15 residues. Germline CDR1 LNHDA, CDR2 SQIVND (reference sequence). V shed 7 bases, J shed 5 bases, and the junction held 8 bases outside the gene matches. The CDR3 DNA reads TGTGCCAGTAAAAGTTCTGGGACAGGGACCGGGGAGCTGTTTTTT. It is translated as CASKSSGTGTGELFF.

In its sample, this clone was seen once. The chain combines TRBV5-5 with TRBJ1-2, with D possibly matching TRBD1 (6 bases). CDR3 length equals 14 residues. CDR1 is SGHKS, CDR2 YYEKEE, per germline (reference sequence). V dropped 4 bases and J dropped 1 base, with 11 bases sitting between them. CDR3 nucleotide sequence: TGTGCCAGCAGCAATAGGACAGATAACTATGGCTACACCTTC. Its translation: CASSNRTDNYGYTF.